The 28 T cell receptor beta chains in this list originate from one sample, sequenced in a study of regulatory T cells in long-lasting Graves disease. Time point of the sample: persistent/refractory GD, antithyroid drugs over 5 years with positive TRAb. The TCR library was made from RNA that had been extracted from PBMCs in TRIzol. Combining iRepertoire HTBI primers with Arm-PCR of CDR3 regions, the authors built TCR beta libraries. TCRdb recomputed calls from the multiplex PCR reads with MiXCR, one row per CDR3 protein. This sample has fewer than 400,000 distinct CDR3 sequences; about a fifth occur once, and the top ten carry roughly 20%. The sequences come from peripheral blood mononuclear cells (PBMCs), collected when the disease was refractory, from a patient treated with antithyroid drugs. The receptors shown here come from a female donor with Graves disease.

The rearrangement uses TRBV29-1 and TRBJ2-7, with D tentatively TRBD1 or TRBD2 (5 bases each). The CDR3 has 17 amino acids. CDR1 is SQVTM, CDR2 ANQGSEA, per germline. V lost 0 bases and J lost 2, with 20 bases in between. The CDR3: CSVEDNVGPRSAYEQYF. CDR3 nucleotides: TGCAGCGTTGAAGACAATGTGGGACCTCGGTCTGCCTACGAGCAGTACTTC.

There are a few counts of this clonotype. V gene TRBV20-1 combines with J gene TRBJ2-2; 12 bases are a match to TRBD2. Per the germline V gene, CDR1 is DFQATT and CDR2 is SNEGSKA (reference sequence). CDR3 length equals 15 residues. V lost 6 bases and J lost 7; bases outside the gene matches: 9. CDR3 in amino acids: CSAIPSGRGDGELFF. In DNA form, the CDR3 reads TGCAGTGCGATTCCTAGCGGGAGGGGCGACGGGGAGCTGTTTTTT.

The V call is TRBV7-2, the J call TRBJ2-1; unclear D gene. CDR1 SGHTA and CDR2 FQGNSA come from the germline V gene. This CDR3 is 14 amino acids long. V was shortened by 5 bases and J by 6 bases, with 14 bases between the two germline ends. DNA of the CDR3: TGTGCCAGCAGCCCCTTGGCGGTACGCAATGAGCAGTTCTTC. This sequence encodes CASSPLAVRNEQFF.

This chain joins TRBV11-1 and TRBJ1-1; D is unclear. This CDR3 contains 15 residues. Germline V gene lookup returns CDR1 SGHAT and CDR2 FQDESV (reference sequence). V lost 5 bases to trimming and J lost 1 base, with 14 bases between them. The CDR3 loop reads CASSVYSTRNTEAFF. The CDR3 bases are TGTGCCAGCAGCGTTTACTCAACCAGGAACACTGAAGCTTTCTTT.

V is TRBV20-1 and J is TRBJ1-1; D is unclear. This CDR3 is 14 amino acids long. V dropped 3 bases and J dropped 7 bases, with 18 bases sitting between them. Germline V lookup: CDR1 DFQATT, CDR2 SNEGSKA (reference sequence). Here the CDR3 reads CSARLLVQEIEAFF. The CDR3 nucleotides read TGCAGTGCTAGGCTCTTAGTCCAAGAAATTGAAGCTTTCTTT.

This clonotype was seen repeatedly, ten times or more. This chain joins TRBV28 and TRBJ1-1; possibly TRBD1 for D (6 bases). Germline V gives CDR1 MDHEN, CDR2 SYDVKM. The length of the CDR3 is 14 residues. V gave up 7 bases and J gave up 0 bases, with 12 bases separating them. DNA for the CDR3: TGTGCCAGCACCGCAGGGGCACTGAACACTGAAGCTTTCTTT. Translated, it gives CASTAGALNTEAFF.

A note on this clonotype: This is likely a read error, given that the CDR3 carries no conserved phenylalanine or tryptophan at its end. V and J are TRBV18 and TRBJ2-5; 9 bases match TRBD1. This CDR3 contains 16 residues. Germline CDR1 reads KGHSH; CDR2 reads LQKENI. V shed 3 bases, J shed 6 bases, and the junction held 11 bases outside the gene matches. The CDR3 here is CASSPKLGQGEKTQYL. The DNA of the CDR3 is TGTGCCAGCTCACCGAAATTGGGACAGGGAGAAAAGACCCAGTACCTC.

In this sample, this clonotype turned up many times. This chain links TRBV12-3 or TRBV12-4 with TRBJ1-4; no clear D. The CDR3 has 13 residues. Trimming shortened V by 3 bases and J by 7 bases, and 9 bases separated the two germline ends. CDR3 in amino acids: CASSFIDSEKLFF. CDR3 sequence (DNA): TGTGCCAGCAGTTTCATTGATAGTGAAAAACTGTTTTTT.

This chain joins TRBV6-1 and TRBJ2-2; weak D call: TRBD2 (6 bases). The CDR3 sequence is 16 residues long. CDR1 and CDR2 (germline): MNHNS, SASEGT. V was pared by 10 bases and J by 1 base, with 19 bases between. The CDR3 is CATHPAGGENTGELFF. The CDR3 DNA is TGTGCCACCCATCCCGCGGGCGGGGAGAACACCGGGGAGCTGTTTTTT.

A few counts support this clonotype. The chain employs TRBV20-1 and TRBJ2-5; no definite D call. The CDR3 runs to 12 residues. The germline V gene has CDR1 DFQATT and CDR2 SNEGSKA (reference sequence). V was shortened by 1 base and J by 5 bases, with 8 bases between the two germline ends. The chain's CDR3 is CSARVVSETQYF. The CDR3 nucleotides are TGCAGTGCTAGAGTAGTTTCGGAGACCCAGTACTTC.

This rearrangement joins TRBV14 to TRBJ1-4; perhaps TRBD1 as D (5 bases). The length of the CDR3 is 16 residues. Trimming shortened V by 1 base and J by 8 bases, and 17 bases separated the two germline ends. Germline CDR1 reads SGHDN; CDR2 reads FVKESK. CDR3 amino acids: CASSQARQPDREKLFF. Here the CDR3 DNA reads TGTGCCAGCAGCCAAGCAAGACAGCCGGATAGGGAAAAACTGTTTTTT.

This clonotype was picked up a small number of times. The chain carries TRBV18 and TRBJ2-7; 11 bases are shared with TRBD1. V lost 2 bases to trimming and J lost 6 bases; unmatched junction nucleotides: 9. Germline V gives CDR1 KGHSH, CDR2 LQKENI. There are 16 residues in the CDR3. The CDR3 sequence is CASSPSGTGGQVEQYF. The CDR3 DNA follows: TGTGCCAGCTCACCATCCGGGACAGGGGGTCAAGTCGAGCAGTACTTC.

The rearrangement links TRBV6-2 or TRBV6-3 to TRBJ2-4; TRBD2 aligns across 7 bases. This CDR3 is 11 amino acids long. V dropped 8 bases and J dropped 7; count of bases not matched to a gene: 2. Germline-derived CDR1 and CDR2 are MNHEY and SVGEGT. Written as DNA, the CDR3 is TGTGCCAGCGGGCGGGGGAACATTCAGTACTTC. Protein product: CASGRGNIQYF.

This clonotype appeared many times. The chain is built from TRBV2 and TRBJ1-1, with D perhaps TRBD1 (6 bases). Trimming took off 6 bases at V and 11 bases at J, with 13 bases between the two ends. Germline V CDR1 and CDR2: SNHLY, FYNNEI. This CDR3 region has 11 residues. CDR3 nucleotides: TGTGCCAGCAGCTCCCCGAGGGGGGCTTTCTTT. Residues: CASSSPRGAFF.

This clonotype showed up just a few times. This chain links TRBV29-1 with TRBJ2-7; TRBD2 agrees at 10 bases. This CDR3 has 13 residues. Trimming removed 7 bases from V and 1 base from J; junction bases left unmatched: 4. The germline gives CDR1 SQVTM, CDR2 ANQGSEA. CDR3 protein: CSGRLAGSYEQYF. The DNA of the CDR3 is TGCAGCGGAAGACTAGCGGGTTCCTACGAGCAGTACTTC.

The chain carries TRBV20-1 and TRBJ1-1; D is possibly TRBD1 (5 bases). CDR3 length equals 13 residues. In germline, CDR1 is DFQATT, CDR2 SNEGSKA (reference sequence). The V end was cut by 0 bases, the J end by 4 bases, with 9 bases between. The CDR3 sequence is CSAREAGGTEAFF. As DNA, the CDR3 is TGCAGTGCTAGAGAGGCGGGGGGCACTGAAGCTTTCTTT.

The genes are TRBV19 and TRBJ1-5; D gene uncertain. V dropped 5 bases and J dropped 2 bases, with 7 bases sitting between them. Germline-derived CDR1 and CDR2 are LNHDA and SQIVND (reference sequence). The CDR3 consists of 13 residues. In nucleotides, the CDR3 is TGTGCCAGTAGTCCTCTCCGCAATCAGCCCCAGCATTTT. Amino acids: CASSPLRNQPQHF.

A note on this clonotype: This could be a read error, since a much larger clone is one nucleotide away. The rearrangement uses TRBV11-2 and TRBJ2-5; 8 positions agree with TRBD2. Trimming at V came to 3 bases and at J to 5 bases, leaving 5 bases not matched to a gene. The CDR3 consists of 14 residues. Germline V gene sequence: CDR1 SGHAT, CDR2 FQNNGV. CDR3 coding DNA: TGTGCCAGCAGCTTGGGACTAGTCGTGGAGACCCAGTACTTC. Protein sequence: CASSLGLVVETQYF.

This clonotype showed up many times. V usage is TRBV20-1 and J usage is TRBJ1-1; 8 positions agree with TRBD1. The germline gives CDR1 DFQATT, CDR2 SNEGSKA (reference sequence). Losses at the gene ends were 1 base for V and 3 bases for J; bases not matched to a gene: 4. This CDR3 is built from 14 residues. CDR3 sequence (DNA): TGCAGTGCTAGAGGGACAGGGATGGACACTGAAGCTTTCTTT. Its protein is CSARGTGMDTEAFF.

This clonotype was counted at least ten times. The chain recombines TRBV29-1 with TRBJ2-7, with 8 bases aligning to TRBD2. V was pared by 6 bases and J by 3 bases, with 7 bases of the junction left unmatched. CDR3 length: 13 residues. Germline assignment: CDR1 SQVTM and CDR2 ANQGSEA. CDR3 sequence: CSVAHGGGYEQYF. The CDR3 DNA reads TGCAGCGTCGCCCACGGGGGGGGCTACGAGCAGTACTTC.

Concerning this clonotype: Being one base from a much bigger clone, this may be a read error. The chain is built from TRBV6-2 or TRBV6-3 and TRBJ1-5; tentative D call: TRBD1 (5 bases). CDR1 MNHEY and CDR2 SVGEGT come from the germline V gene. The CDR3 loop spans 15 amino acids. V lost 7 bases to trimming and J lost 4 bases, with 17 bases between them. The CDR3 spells CASTAPLRANQPQHF. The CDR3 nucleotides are TGTGCCAGCACCGCGCCCCTCAGGGCAAATCAGCCCCAGCATTTT.

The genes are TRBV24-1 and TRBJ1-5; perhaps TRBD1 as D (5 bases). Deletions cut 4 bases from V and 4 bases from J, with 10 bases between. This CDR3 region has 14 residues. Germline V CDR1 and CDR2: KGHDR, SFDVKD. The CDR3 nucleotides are TGTGCCACCAGTGAAAACAGGTATAATCAGCCCCAGCATTTT. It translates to CATSENRYNQPQHF.

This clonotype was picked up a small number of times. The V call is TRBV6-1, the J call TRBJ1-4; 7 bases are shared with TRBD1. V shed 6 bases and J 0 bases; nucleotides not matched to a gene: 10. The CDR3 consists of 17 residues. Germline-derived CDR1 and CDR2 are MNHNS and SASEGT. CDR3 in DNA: TGTGCCAGCAGCTACAGGGGTCCCTATGCAACTAATGAAAAACTGTTTTTT. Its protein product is CASSYRGPYATNEKLFF.

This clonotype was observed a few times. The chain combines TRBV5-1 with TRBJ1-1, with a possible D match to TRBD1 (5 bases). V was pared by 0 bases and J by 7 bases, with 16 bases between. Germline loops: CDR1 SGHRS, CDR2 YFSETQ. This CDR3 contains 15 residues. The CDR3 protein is CASSLGDGRSNEAFF. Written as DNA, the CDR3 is TGCGCCAGCAGCTTGGGGGACGGGAGGTCTAATGAAGCTTTCTTT.

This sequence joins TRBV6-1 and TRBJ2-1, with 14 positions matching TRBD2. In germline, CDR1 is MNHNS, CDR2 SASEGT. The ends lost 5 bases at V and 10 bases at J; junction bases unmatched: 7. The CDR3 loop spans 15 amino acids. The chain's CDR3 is CASSTGTSGRVEQFF. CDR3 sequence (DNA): TGTGCCAGCAGTACTGGGACTAGCGGGAGAGTAGAGCAGTTCTTC.

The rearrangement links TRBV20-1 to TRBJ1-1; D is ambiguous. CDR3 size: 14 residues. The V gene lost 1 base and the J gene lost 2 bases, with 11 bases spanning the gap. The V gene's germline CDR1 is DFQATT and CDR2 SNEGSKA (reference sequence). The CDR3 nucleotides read TGCAGTGCTAGAGCGGCGTGGAGAAACACTGAAGCTTTCTTT. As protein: CSARAAWRNTEAFF.

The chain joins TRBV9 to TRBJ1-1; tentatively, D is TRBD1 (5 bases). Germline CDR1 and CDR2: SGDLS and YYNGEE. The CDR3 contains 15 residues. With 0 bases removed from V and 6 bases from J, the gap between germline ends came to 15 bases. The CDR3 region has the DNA TGTGCCAGCAGCGTAGGTGGGGGGTTTAGTGCTGAAGCTTTCTTT. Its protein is CASSVGGGFSAEAFF.

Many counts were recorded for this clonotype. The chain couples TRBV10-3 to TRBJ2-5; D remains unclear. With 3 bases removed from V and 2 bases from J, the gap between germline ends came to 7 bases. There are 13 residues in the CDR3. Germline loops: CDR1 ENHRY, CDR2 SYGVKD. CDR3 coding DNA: TGTGCCATCAGTGACGGTCTGCAAGAGACCCAGTACTTC. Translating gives CAISDGLQETQYF.